The sequence of this TCR beta chain was determined in a study of T cell repertoires in cytomegalovirus infection (dated by TCRdb to 2018 to 2020). With regard to the full study: Alongside well-studied HLA-B-restricted epitopes, the peptide stimulations were aimed at recently identified HLA-C-restricted CMV epitopes, whose presentation resists viral immunomodulation. Donor HLA type was relevant to the analysis, as public TCR beta signatures indicated carriage of CMV infection together with the matching HLA type.

This clonotype was counted only a few times. Its binding antigen is unknown. No much larger clone is present one base from it, and per-base qualities are unavailable. The sample's treatment or condition, from its label and the paper: in vitro stimulation with specific CMV peptide epitopes to enrich CMV-specific T cells. Study-wide conclusions, independent of this receptor: The ex vivo response was dominated by HLA-C-restricted CMV-specific TCR beta clonotypes, which also provided the single most frequent clonotype in two of eight donors. Cumulative frequency of public TCR beta family members discriminated carriers of CMV infection plus the relevant HLA type in this cohort and an independent roughly 320-donor cohort.

The run used an Illumina HiSeq 1500. The raw public reads went through TCRdb reprocessing: fastp at Q25, MiXCR clone calling, in-frame beta chains kept. Each entry merges the rows of one CDR3 protein and shows their most common DNA and genes. The sample has approximately 260,000 distinct CDR3 sequences on record, roughly 21% of them singletons. Roughly 20% of the sample is taken by the ten largest. The CDR3 sequence holds 18 residues, the cysteine and phenylalanine included. CDR3 DNA is the only sequence kept; it has 54 bases, read in frame from the first base. CDR1 and CDR2, looked up from the germline V gene, are SGHTA and FQGNSA. Trimmed from V: 6 bases; trimmed from J: 3 bases; junction bases lacking a gene match: 16.

This sequence was found in a human donor in good health (CMV status not recorded). Some clones in this sample may be carry-over from other donors' samples. This material consisted of cultured PBMCs, taken from culture after CMV antigen stimulation. The chain is made from TRBV7-2 and TRBJ2-3; 9 middle bases align to TRBD2. The CDR3 region has the sequence CASRRMGVAGDVTDTQYF. The sequenced DNA is TGTGCCAGCAGACGCATGGGGGTAGCGGGAGATGTGACAGATACGCAGTATTTT.